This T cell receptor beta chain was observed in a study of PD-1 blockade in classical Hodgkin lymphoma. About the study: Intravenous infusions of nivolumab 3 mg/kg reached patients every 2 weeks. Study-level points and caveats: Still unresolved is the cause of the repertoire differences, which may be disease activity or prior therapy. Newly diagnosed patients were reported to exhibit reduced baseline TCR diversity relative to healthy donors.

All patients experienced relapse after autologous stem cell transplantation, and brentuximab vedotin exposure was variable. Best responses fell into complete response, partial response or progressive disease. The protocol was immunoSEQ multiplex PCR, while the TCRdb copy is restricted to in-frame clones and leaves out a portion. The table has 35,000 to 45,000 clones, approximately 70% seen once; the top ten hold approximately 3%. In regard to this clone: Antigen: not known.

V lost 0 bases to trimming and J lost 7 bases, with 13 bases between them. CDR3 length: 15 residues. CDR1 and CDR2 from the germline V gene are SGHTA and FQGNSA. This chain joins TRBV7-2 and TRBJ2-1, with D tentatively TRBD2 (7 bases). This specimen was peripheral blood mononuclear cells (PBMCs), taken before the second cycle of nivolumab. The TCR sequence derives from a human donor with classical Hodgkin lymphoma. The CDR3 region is CASSLAGLGGNEQFF. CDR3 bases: TGTGCCAGCAGCTTAGCTGGACTAGGGGGAAATGAGCAGTTCTTC.